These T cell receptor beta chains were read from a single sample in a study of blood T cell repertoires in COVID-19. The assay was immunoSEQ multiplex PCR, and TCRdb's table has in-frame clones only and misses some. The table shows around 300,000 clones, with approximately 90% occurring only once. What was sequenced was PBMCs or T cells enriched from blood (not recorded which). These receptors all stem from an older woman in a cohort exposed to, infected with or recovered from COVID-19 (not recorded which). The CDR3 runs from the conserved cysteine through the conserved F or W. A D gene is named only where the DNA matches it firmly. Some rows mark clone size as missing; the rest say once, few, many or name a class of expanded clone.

CDR3 DNA: TGTGCCAGCTCATCCAAACAGGGCGGAGGTCGGGGCTACACCTTC; CDR3 protein: CASSSKQGGGRGYTF; J gene: TRBJ1-2; V gene: TRBV18; clone size: .; CDR3 length: 15; D gene: .
CDR3 DNA: TGTGCCTGGAGCCCTAATCCCAATTCACCCCTCCACTTT; CDR3 protein: CAWSPNPNSPLHF; J gene: TRBJ1-6; V gene: TRBV30; clone size: .; CDR3 length: 13; D gene: .
CDR3 DNA: TGTGCCAGCAGCCAGTCGCAGCGGGGACAAGAGACCCAGTACTTC; CDR3 protein: CASSQSQRGQETQYF; J gene: TRBJ2-5; V gene: TRBV14; clone size: .; CDR3 length: 15; D gene: TRBD2
CDR3 DNA: TGTGCCACCAGCCAGCGGGAGGCTAGAGAAGAGACCCAGTACTTC; CDR3 protein: CATSQREAREETQYF; J gene: TRBJ2-5; V gene: TRBV2; clone size: .; CDR3 length: 15; D gene: TRBD2
CDR3 DNA: TGTGCCACCAGTGCAGGGGCGGCTGGCTACACCTTC; CDR3 protein: CATSAGAAGYTF; J gene: TRBJ1-2; V gene: TRBV24-1; clone size: .; CDR3 length: 12; D gene: .
CDR3 DNA: TGTGCCAGCAGTTTAGGGGACTTTACCTCCTACAATGAGCAGTTCTTC; CDR3 protein: CASSLGDFTSYNEQFF; J gene: TRBJ2-1; V gene: TRBV28; clone size: once; CDR3 length: 16; D gene: .
CDR3 DNA: TGCAGTGCGAGTCAATTGCGGAATCAGCCCCAGCATTTT; CDR3 protein: CSASQLRNQPQHF; J gene: TRBJ1-5; V gene: TRBV20-1; clone size: .; CDR3 length: 13; D gene: .
CDR3 DNA: TGTGCCAGCAGGGGCGAGGGGAGGGAGCAGTTCTTC; CDR3 protein: CASRGEGREQFF; J gene: TRBJ2-1; V gene: TRBV2; clone size: .; CDR3 length: 12; D gene: .
CDR3 DNA: TGTGCCAGCCGCGAGCGGGAGGGGAGGAATGAAAAACTGTTTTTT; CDR3 protein: CASREREGRNEKLFF; J gene: TRBJ1-4; V gene: TRBV7-9; clone size: .; CDR3 length: 15; D gene: .
CDR3 DNA: TGTGCCACCAGTGATCCTAGCGGGAGAGGCACAGATACGCAGTATTTT; CDR3 protein: CATSDPSGRGTDTQYF; J gene: TRBJ2-3; V gene: TRBV24-1; clone size: .; CDR3 length: 16; D gene: TRBD2
CDR3 DNA: TGTGCCAGCAGCTTAACCCGGACAGGGGGCCACGAGCAGTACTTC; CDR3 protein: CASSLTRTGGHEQYF; J gene: TRBJ2-7; V gene: TRBV7-3; clone size: once; CDR3 length: 15; D gene: TRBD1
CDR3 DNA: TGTGCCTGGAACCCCCCGGGGGGAGTTGAAGCTTTCTTT; CDR3 protein: CAWNPPGGVEAFF; J gene: TRBJ1-1; V gene: TRBV30; clone size: .; CDR3 length: 13; D gene: .
CDR3 DNA: TGCGCCAGCAGCTTGGTTGGCTTGGGGGGCTATGGCTACACCTTC; CDR3 protein: CASSLVGLGGYGYTF; J gene: TRBJ1-2; V gene: TRBV5-1; clone size: .; CDR3 length: 15; D gene: .
CDR3 DNA: TGCAGCGTGGGGACAGGTTACAATGAGCAGTTCTTC; CDR3 protein: CSVGTGYNEQFF; J gene: TRBJ2-1; V gene: TRBV29-1; clone size: .; CDR3 length: 12; D gene: TRBD1
CDR3 DNA: TGTGCCACCACTAGCGGGAGAGGGGCCTACAATGAGCAGTTCTTC; CDR3 protein: CATTSGRGAYNEQFF; J gene: TRBJ2-1; V gene: TRBV15; clone size: .; CDR3 length: 15; D gene: TRBD2
CDR3 DNA: TGTGCCAGCTCACCACAACGGGGCGACAGGAATCAGCCCCAGCATTTT; CDR3 protein: CASSPQRGDRNQPQHF; J gene: TRBJ1-5; V gene: TRBV18; clone size: once; CDR3 length: 16; D gene: .
CDR3 DNA: TGTGCCAGCAGCTTTGGGCAGCTCGGAAACACCATATATTTT; CDR3 protein: CASSFGQLGNTIYF; J gene: TRBJ1-3; V gene: TRBV7-9; clone size: .; CDR3 length: 14; D gene: .
CDR3 DNA: TGTGCCAGTAGGGACGGGAGCGGTGTGTACGAGCAGTACTTC; CDR3 protein: CASRDGSGVYEQYF; J gene: TRBJ2-7; V gene: TRBV19; clone size: .; CDR3 length: 14; D gene: .
CDR3 DNA: TGTGCCAGCAGCGTAGGTAGCGGTATGGGGCAGTTCTTC; CDR3 protein: CASSVGSGMGQFF; J gene: TRBJ2-1; V gene: TRBV9; clone size: .; CDR3 length: 13; D gene: .
CDR3 DNA: TGTGCCAGCCTCGTTACGGTGGGGCCCTACGAGCAGTACTTC; CDR3 protein: CASLVTVGPYEQYF; J gene: TRBJ2-7; V gene: TRBV6-5; clone size: .; CDR3 length: 14; D gene: .
CDR3 DNA: TGCGCCAGCATGGGACAGGGAGGAGAGCAGTACTTC; CDR3 protein: CASMGQGGEQYF; J gene: TRBJ2-7; V gene: TRBV5-1; clone size: .; CDR3 length: 12; D gene: TRBD1
CDR3 DNA: TGTGCCAGTAGAGCCTCTAGCATTACCAGTCTATCTAAAAACATTCAGTACTTC; CDR3 protein: CASRASSITSLSKNIQYF; J gene: TRBJ2-4; V gene: TRBV19; clone size: .; CDR3 length: 18; D gene: .
CDR3 DNA: TGCGCCAGCAGCACAGGGTTAGGCTACGAGCAGTACTTC; CDR3 protein: CASSTGLGYEQYF; J gene: TRBJ2-7; V gene: TRBV10-1; clone size: .; CDR3 length: 13; D gene: .
CDR3 DNA: TGTGCCAGGAAACCGGGACAGGGGGCTTTCGAGCAGTACTTC; CDR3 protein: CARKPGQGAFEQYF; J gene: TRBJ2-7; V gene: TRBV21-1; clone size: .; CDR3 length: 14; D gene: .
CDR3 DNA: TGTGCCAGCCAGGGCAGGGAACGCGGCTACACCTTC; CDR3 protein: CASQGRERGYTF; J gene: TRBJ1-2; V gene: TRBV9; clone size: .; CDR3 length: 12; D gene: .
CDR3 DNA: TGCAGCGTCGCAGGGGGGCTGAACTATGGCTACACCTTC; CDR3 protein: CSVAGGLNYGYTF; J gene: TRBJ1-2; V gene: TRBV29-1; clone size: once; CDR3 length: 13; D gene: TRBD1
CDR3 DNA: TGTGCCAGCAGCCTCGGGAGGGAGTACAATGAGCAGTTCTTC; CDR3 protein: CASSLGREYNEQFF; J gene: TRBJ2-1; V gene: TRBV7-9; clone size: .; CDR3 length: 14; D gene: TRBD2
CDR3 DNA: TGTGCCTGGAGGAGGGACAAGCTTATCCGCTATGGCTACACCTTC; CDR3 protein: CAWRRDKLIRYGYTF; J gene: TRBJ1-2; V gene: TRBV30; clone size: .; CDR3 length: 15; D gene: .
CDR3 DNA: TGCGCCAGCAGCTTGGGGACTAGCGGGAAGGTGGAGACCCAGTACTTC; CDR3 protein: CASSLGTSGKVETQYF; J gene: TRBJ2-5; V gene: TRBV5-1; clone size: .; CDR3 length: 16; D gene: TRBD2
CDR3 DNA: TGTGCCAGCAAGACTAGCGGGAGCTCCTACAATGAGCAGTTCTTC; CDR3 protein: CASKTSGSSYNEQFF; J gene: TRBJ2-1; V gene: TRBV19; clone size: .; CDR3 length: 15; D gene: TRBD2
CDR3 DNA: TGTGCCAGCAGTTACAAAAGCATTTTGACCGGGGAGCTGTTTTTT; CDR3 protein: CASSYKSILTGELFF; J gene: TRBJ2-2; V gene: TRBV6-5; clone size: .; CDR3 length: 15; D gene: .
CDR3 DNA: TGCGCCAGCAGCCAAGGGGTAAGGGAGGGAGAGACCCAGTACTTC; CDR3 protein: CASSQGVREGETQYF; J gene: TRBJ2-5; V gene: TRBV4-1; clone size: .; CDR3 length: 15; D gene: TRBD2
CDR3 DNA: TGTGCCAGCACCTATAGGGGTTCCACTGAAGCTTTCTTT; CDR3 protein: CASTYRGSTEAFF; J gene: TRBJ1-1; V gene: TRBV6-5; clone size: .; CDR3 length: 13; D gene: .
CDR3 DNA: TGTGCCAGCAGTCCCGAGCGTGTAACATCCTACGAGCAGTACTTC; CDR3 protein: CASSPERVTSYEQYF; J gene: TRBJ2-7; V gene: TRBV27; clone size: once; CDR3 length: 15; D gene: .
CDR3 DNA: TGTGCCAGCAGCTTTGCGGGGGGCAACGGGGAGCTGTTTTTT; CDR3 protein: CASSFAGGNGELFF; J gene: TRBJ2-2; V gene: TRBV7-9; clone size: .; CDR3 length: 14; D gene: TRBD2
CDR3 DNA: TGCGCCAGCAGCTTGGCGGGACAGAGCTCCTACGAGCAGTACTTC; CDR3 protein: CASSLAGQSSYEQYF; J gene: TRBJ2-7; V gene: TRBV5-1; clone size: .; CDR3 length: 15; D gene: TRBD1
CDR3 DNA: TGTGCCAGCAGCCTAGCGGGTGAAAAACTGTTTTTT; CDR3 protein: CASSLAGEKLFF; J gene: TRBJ1-4; V gene: TRBV28; clone size: .; CDR3 length: 12; D gene: .
CDR3 DNA: TGCAGCGTTGAAGATCCTAGCGGGAGAAACTACGAGCAGTACTTC; CDR3 protein: CSVEDPSGRNYEQYF; J gene: TRBJ2-7; V gene: TRBV29-1; clone size: .; CDR3 length: 15; D gene: TRBD2
CDR3 DNA: TGTGCCAGCAGCTTGTACAGGGGGAGCTATGGCTACACCTTC; CDR3 protein: CASSLYRGSYGYTF; J gene: TRBJ1-2; V gene: TRBV5-4; clone size: .; CDR3 length: 14; D gene: TRBD1
CDR3 DNA: TGCAGCGTGACTAGCGGTACCTACGAGCAGTACTTC; CDR3 protein: CSVTSGTYEQYF; J gene: TRBJ2-7; V gene: TRBV29-1; clone size: once; CDR3 length: 12; D gene: TRBD2
CDR3 DNA: TGTGCCAGCAGCTTCTACTCTATGAACACTGAAGCTTTCTTT; CDR3 protein: CASSFYSMNTEAFF; J gene: TRBJ1-1; V gene: TRBV5-4; clone size: .; CDR3 length: 14; D gene: .
CDR3 DNA: TGTGCCATCATCCCGTCCGACAGCCGCACAGATACGCAGTATTTT; CDR3 protein: CAIIPSDSRTDTQYF; J gene: TRBJ2-3; V gene: TRBV2; clone size: .; CDR3 length: 15; D gene: .
CDR3 DNA: TGTGCCAGCAGCCAAGGGGGCGGTAATGAAAAACTGTTTTTT; CDR3 protein: CASSQGGGNEKLFF; J gene: TRBJ1-4; V gene: TRBV7-9; clone size: once; CDR3 length: 14; D gene: TRBD1
CDR3 DNA: TGTGCCACCATTAGCGGGGTCAATGAGCAGTTCTTC; CDR3 protein: CATISGVNEQFF; J gene: TRBJ2-1; V gene: TRBV19; clone size: .; CDR3 length: 12; D gene: TRBD2
CDR3 DNA: TGTGCCTGGAGTCAGGGATACAATGAGCAGTTCTTC; CDR3 protein: CAWSQGYNEQFF; J gene: TRBJ2-1; V gene: TRBV30; clone size: .; CDR3 length: 12; D gene: .